A single sample gave rise to the 32 T cell receptor beta chains below, sequenced in a study of T cell responses to AZD1222 COVID-19 vaccine. TCRdb keeps only in-frame clones here, not all; method: immunoSEQ multiplex PCR. The table records about 85,000 clones, 86% of them present only once. The sample in question was peripheral blood, obtained on day 0 of AZD1222 vaccination. These receptors originate from an adult in good health.

V usage is TRBV7-6 and J usage is TRBJ1-6; 7 bases fit TRBD1. CDR1 and CDR2 from the germline V gene are SGHVS and FNYEAQ. V was pared by 10 bases and J by 0 bases, with 3 bases of the junction left unmatched. CDR3 length: 14 amino acids. CDR3 bases: TGTGCCACAGGGGGGGACTCCTATAATTCACCCCTCCACTTT. It is translated as CATGGDSYNSPLHF.

This sequence joins TRBV24-1 and TRBJ2-3, with 12 bases identical to TRBD2. With V trimmed by 5 bases and J by 5 bases, 7 bases remained unmatched. The CDR3 sequence is 16 residues long. CDR1 and CDR2 from the germline V gene are KGHDR and SFDVKD. As DNA, the CDR3 is TGTGCCACCAGTGGTGAGACTAGCGGGAGTTTAGATACGCAGTATTTT. Translating it yields CATSGETSGSLDTQYF.

The chain employs TRBV7-2 and TRBJ2-7, with 8 bases aligning to TRBD2. With 5 bases clipped from V and 1 base from J, the junction kept 10 bases outside the gene matches. CDR3 length equals 16 residues. CDR1 and CDR2 from the germline V gene are SGHTA and FQGNSA. Here the CDR3 DNA reads TGTGCCAGCAGCAGAGGGAGTAGCGGGACGTCCTACGAGCAGTACTTC. Its protein product is CASSRGSSGTSYEQYF. The complete variable domain, with remaining parts taken from reference TRBV7-2 and TRBJ2-7, reads GAGVSQSPSNKVTEKGKDVELRCDPISGHTALYWYRQSLGQGLEFLIYFQGNSAPDKSGLPSDRFSAERTGGSVSTLTIQRTQQEDSAVYLCASSRGSSGTSYEQYFGPGTRLTVT.

The chain has TRBV30 and TRBJ1-6; TRBD1 is a possible D gene (5 bases). This CDR3 spans 15 amino acids. The ends were cut back, 1 base at V and 10 bases at J, with 17 bases in the middle. Germline CDR1 and CDR2: GTSNPN and SVGIG (reference sequence). The DNA of the CDR3 is TGTGCCTGGAGTGCCTTCGGAGGGGCAGAATCACCCCTCCACTTT. It encodes CAWSAFGGAESPLHF.

The J gene is TRBJ2-3, the V gene TRBV18, with TRBD2 matching 8 bases. CDR1 KGHSH and CDR2 LQKENI come from the germline V gene. V gave up 6 bases and J gave up 5 bases; unmatched junction bases: 4. This CDR3 spans 13 amino acids. CDR3 residues: CASSLGREDTQYF. The DNA for the CDR3 is TGTGCCAGCTCTCTCGGGAGGGAAGATACGCAGTATTTT.

The V call is TRBV19, the J call TRBJ1-6; no firm D call. The CDR3 loop spans 16 amino acids. Germline CDR1 is LNHDA and CDR2 is SQIVND (reference sequence). Trimming removed 3 bases at V and 7 bases at J, with 16 bases between. CDR3 in amino acids: CASSIYAGRRNSPLHF. The CDR3 DNA is TGTGCCAGTAGTATTTACGCGGGCAGAAGGAATTCACCCCTCCACTTT. The full variable domain, with the rest looked up from reference TRBV19 and TRBJ1-6, is DGGITQSPKYLFRKEGQNVTLSCEQNLNHDAMYWYRQDPGQGLRLIYYSQIVNDFQKGDIAEGYSVSREKKESFPLTVTSAQKNPTAFYLCASSIYAGRRNSPLHFGNGTRLTVT.

The chain carries TRBV7-9 and TRBJ2-7; D might be TRBD2 (5 bases). V was pared by 7 bases and J by 0 bases, with 10 bases between. CDR3 length: 13 residues. Germline V gene sequence: CDR1 SEHNR, CDR2 FQNEAQ (reference sequence). The CDR3 loop is CASTTDYSYEQYF. As DNA, the CDR3 is TGTGCCAGCACCACCGACTACTCCTACGAGCAGTACTTC.

This chain connects TRBV3-1 (or the pseudogene TRBV3-2) to TRBJ2-7; 7 bases align to TRBD2. Germline V CDR1 and CDR2: LGHDT, YNNKEL (reference sequence). The CDR3 has 16 amino acids. J was trimmed by 6 bases and V by 4 bases; bases with no gene match: 15. Here the CDR3 DNA reads TGTGCCAGCAGCCGTCCAGCGGGACTTAGTTCGTTCGAGCAGTACTTC. Encoded protein: CASSRPAGLSSFEQYF.

The chain joins TRBV3-1 (or the pseudogene TRBV3-2) to TRBJ2-3; D is perhaps TRBD1 or TRBD2 (5 bases each). Per the germline V gene, CDR1 is LGHDT and CDR2 is YNNKEL (reference sequence). The V end lost 0 bases, the J end lost 6 bases, and 7 bases lay between the germline ends. This CDR3 has 13 residues. The CDR3 here is CASSQDGGDTQYF. Here the CDR3 DNA reads TGTGCCAGCAGCCAAGATGGGGGTGATACGCAGTATTTT.

This sequence joins TRBV2 and TRBJ1-6, with D perhaps matching TRBD1 (6 bases). V lost 6 bases and J lost 0, with 12 bases in between. Per germline, CDR1 SNHLY and CDR2 FYNNEI. This CDR3 is 16 amino acids long. The CDR3 DNA sequence: TGTGCCAGCAGAATACAGGGAAGCTCCTATAATTCACCCCTCCACTTT. Its protein product is CASRIQGSSYNSPLHF.

V usage is TRBV19 and J usage is TRBJ1-5; D might be TRBD1 (5 bases). Trimming removed 3 bases from V and 5 bases from J, with 14 bases in between. Germline CDR1 reads LNHDA; CDR2 reads SQIVND (reference sequence). This CDR3 is built from 15 residues. The CDR3 DNA sequence: TGTGCCAGTAGTATGGGCCAGGGAGTTCATCAGCCCCAGCATTTT. It codes for CASSMGQGVHQPQHF.

The genes are TRBV10-1 and TRBJ1-2; D is unclear. From germline, CDR1 is WNHNN and CDR2 SYGVQD (reference sequence). The CDR3 is made up of 14 amino acids. V was trimmed by 3 bases and J by 4 bases, leaving 12 bases between them. In nucleotides, the CDR3 is TGCGCCAGCAGTGAAAGCAGAACCTCCTATGGCTACACCTTC. This encodes CASSESRTSYGYTF.

The chain joins TRBV11-3 to TRBJ2-5; either TRBD1 or TRBD2 may fit D (5 bases each). The CDR3 has 15 residues. V shed 5 bases and J shed 9 bases, with 22 bases lying between them. Germline CDR1 is SGHNT and CDR2 is YENEEA. The CDR3 reads CASSNRDGLLAAQYF. The CDR3 DNA reads as TGTGCCAGCAGCAACCGGGACGGACTCCTCGCGGCCCAGTACTTC.

This clone is a singleton in its sample. The chain links TRBV28 to TRBJ1-2, with TRBD1 as a possible D gene (5 bases). This CDR3 contains 16 residues. V was pared by 7 bases and J by 2 bases, with 20 bases between. CDR1 is MDHEN and CDR2 is SYDVKM in the germline V gene. The CDR3 DNA sequence: TGTGCCAGCATCTTGAGAAGTAGGGGTGGCAACTATGGCTACACCTTC. Translating gives CASILRSRGGNYGYTF.

The rearrangement links TRBV27 to TRBJ1-2; possibly TRBD1 for D (6 bases). This CDR3 is built from 14 residues. Trimming left V 2 bases short and J 2 bases short, with 9 bases between. Germline values: CDR1 MNHEY, CDR2 SMNVEV (reference sequence). The CDR3 spells CASSLNRANYGYTF. The CDR3 nucleotides are TGTGCCAGCAGTTTAAACAGGGCGAACTATGGCTACACCTTC.

The V gene is TRBV15, the J gene TRBJ1-3; D not certain. The germline gives CDR1 LNHNV, CDR2 YYDKDF (reference sequence). V lost 0 bases, J lost 4 bases, and 7 bases lay in between. The CDR3 contains 14 residues. CDR3 region: CATSREGFGNTIYF. The CDR3 DNA sequence: TGTGCCACCAGCAGAGAAGGGTTCGGAAACACCATATATTTT. Using reference TRBV15 and TRBJ1-3 for the parts outside the CDR3, the full variable domain is DAMVIQNPRYQVTQFGKPVTLSCSQTLNHNVMYWYQQKSSQAPKLLFHYYDKDFNNEADTPDNFQSRRPNTSFCFLDIRSPGLGDTAMYLCATSREGFGNTIYFGEGSWLTVV.

The rearrangement links TRBV2 to TRBJ1-4; D gene ambiguous. Germline lookup yields CDR1 SNHLY and CDR2 FYNNEI. Trimming removed 7 bases from V and 12 bases from J, with 12 bases in between. This CDR3 has 11 amino acids. CDR3 in DNA: TGTGCCAGCACCGTTAACAGAGAACTGTTTTTT. Residues: CASTVNRELFF.

The chain is built from TRBV18 and TRBJ1-4; no firm D call. Germline V gene lookup returns CDR1 KGHSH and CDR2 LQKENI. The CDR3 covers 13 residues. Trimming shortened V by 3 bases and J by 4 bases, and 6 bases separated the two germline ends. CDR3 sequence (DNA): TGTGCCAGCTCACCCGGTCGTAATGAAAAACTGTTTTTT. This gives the protein CASSPGRNEKLFF.

The chain links TRBV2 to TRBJ2-7; 10 bases line up with TRBD2. In germline, CDR1 is SNHLY, CDR2 FYNNEI. Losses at the gene ends were 8 bases for V and 0 bases for J; bases not matched to a gene: 1. The CDR3 has 13 amino acids. CDR3 in amino acids: CASRTSGSYEQYF. The CDR3 bases are TGTGCCAGCCGGACTAGCGGCTCCTACGAGCAGTACTTC.

The chain links TRBV18 to TRBJ2-3, with 12 positions matching TRBD2. The CDR3 is 14 amino acids. Trimming cost V 7 bases and J 6 bases; bases outside gene matches: 5. Germline values: CDR1 KGHSH, CDR2 LQKENI. The CDR3 loop is CASCKGTSGDTQYF. The CDR3 DNA is TGTGCCAGCTGCAAAGGGACTAGCGGGGATACGCAGTATTTT. Full variable domain (remainder filled in from reference TRBV18 and TRBJ2-3): NAGVMQNPRHLVRRRGQEARLRCSPMKGHSHVYWYRQLPEEGLKFMVYLQKENIIDESGMPKERFSAEFPKEGPSILRIQQVVRGDSAAYFCASCKGTSGDTQYFGPGTRLTVL.

V gene TRBV6-6 combines with J gene TRBJ1-1; 7 nucleotides align to TRBD1. Germline V gives CDR1 MNHNY, CDR2 SVGAGI (reference sequence). J lost 1 base, V lost 7 bases, and 6 bases had no gene match. The CDR3 has 14 residues. The CDR3 loop is CASTPRQGNTEAFF. The CDR3 DNA sequence: TGTGCCAGCACTCCCAGACAGGGGAACACTGAAGCTTTCTTT.

CDR3 loop: CASRLAGGTDTQYF. Here the CDR3 DNA reads TGTGCCAGTAGACTAGCGGGAGGGACAGATACGCAGTATTTT. This rearrangement joins TRBV19 to TRBJ2-3; TRBD2 aligns across 13 bases. The trim removed 6 bases at V and 3 bases at J, leaving 0 bases unmatched. This CDR3 has 14 residues. CDR1 is LNHDA, CDR2 SQIVND, per germline (reference sequence).

V usage is TRBV7-6 and J usage is TRBJ1-2; a possible D gene is TRBD1 (6 bases). V lost 5 bases and J lost 6, with 19 bases in between. The CDR3 has 15 amino acids. Germline V CDR1 and CDR2: SGHVS, FNYEAQ. This chain's CDR3 is CASSRNPTGLDGYTF. CDR3 DNA: TGTGCCAGCAGCCGTAATCCGACAGGTTTAGATGGCTACACCTTC.

This chain uses TRBV28 with TRBJ2-3; the match to TRBD2 covers 14 bases. In germline, CDR1 is MDHEN, CDR2 SYDVKM. V lost 4 bases and J lost 2; bases outside the gene matches: 11. The CDR3 is 19 residues long. The CDR3 is CASSSLGLAGGVYTDTQYF. Here the CDR3 DNA reads TGTGCCAGCAGTTCCCTAGGACTAGCGGGAGGTGTTTACACAGATACGCAGTATTTT.

The chain is built from TRBV6-4 and TRBJ2-3; TRBD2 is a possible D gene (5 bases). Per germline, CDR1 MRHNA and CDR2 SNTAGT. This CDR3 has 14 amino acids. The V end lost 2 bases, the J end lost 2 bases, and 8 bases lay between the germline ends. The CDR3 DNA follows: TGTGCCAGCAGTGACACGGGATCCACAGATACGCAGTATTTT. This sequence encodes CASSDTGSTDTQYF.

The chain uses TRBV5-1 and TRBJ1-1; no reliable D call. The V and J ends lost 0 bases and 5 bases respectively, with 8 bases between them. Germline V gene lookup returns CDR1 SGHRS and CDR2 YFSETQ. The CDR3 runs 13 residues. CDR3 amino acids: CASSLAEQTEAFF. In DNA, the CDR3 is TGCGCCAGCAGCTTGGCTGAACAGACTGAAGCTTTCTTT.

By share, this clone counts as medium-sized (0.01 to 0.1%). The chain employs TRBV2 and TRBJ2-1; the match to TRBD1 covers 7 bases. The germline CDR1 and CDR2 sequences are SNHLY and FYNNEI. Trimming at V came to 9 bases and at J to 0 bases, leaving 5 bases not matched to a gene. The CDR3 runs to 14 residues. The DNA of the CDR3 is TGTGCCAGTCACCGGGACAGCTCCTACAATGAGCAGTTCTTC. It encodes CASHRDSSYNEQFF.

The chain links TRBV27 to TRBJ1-1; 8 bases match TRBD1. CDR1 is MNHEY, CDR2 SMNVEV, per germline (reference sequence). This CDR3 is 15 amino acids long. V shed 5 bases and J 8 bases; nucleotides not matched to a gene: 13. The chain's CDR3 is CASSTTTGAIIEAFF. The CDR3 region has the DNA TGTGCCAGCAGTACCACGACAGGGGCTATAATCGAAGCTTTCTTT.

The V gene is TRBV7-8, the J gene TRBJ2-2; D might be TRBD1 (5 bases). V shed 1 base and J shed 7 bases, with 16 bases lying between them. Germline V lookup: CDR1 SGHVS, CDR2 FQNEAQ. The CDR3 is 16 amino acids. The CDR3 DNA is TGTGCCAGCAGCTTAGAAGTGGGGCGCTTCGTCGGGGAGCTGTTTTTT. It specifies CASSLEVGRFVGELFF.

The V and J genes are TRBV29-1 and TRBJ1-2, with 11 bases matching TRBD1. Looked up from germline, CDR1 is SQVTM and CDR2 is ANQGSEA. The CDR3 is made up of 15 amino acids. Germline trimming cut 6 bases from V and 3 bases from J; bases unmatched to any gene: 9. This chain's CDR3 is CSVPLGTGGYYGYTF. In DNA form, the CDR3 reads TGCAGCGTCCCCTTGGGGACAGGGGGATACTATGGCTACACCTTC.

The rearrangement joins TRBV19 to TRBJ1-2; D might be TRBD1 (5 bases). The germline gives CDR1 LNHDA, CDR2 SQIVND (reference sequence). The CDR3 runs 14 residues. Trimming pared 5 bases from V and 7 bases from J, leaving 17 bases between. The CDR3 spells CASSLSRQTLGYTF. CDR3 in DNA: TGTGCCAGTAGTCTCAGCAGACAGACGCTTGGCTACACCTTC.

The chain links TRBV7-9 to TRBJ2-1; the match to TRBD2 covers 14 bases. The CDR3 sequence is 15 residues long. The germline gives CDR1 SEHNR, CDR2 FQNEAQ (reference sequence). Trimming cost V 4 bases and J 7 bases; bases outside gene matches: 3. In nucleotides, the CDR3 is TGTGCCAGCAGCTCCAGGACTAGCGGGAGGAATGAGCAGTTCTTC. Protein: CASSSRTSGRNEQFF. The full variable domain, rest sourced from reference TRBV7-9 and TRBJ2-1, is DTGVSQNPRHKITKRGQNVTFRCDPISEHNRLYWYRQTLGQGPEFLTYFQNEAQLEKSRLLSDRFSAERPKGSFSTLEIQRTEQGDSAMYLCASSSRTSGRNEQFFGPGTRLTVL.